These T cell receptor beta chains were read from a single sample in a study of cytomegalovirus exposure and HLA in healthy donors. Libraries were prepared by immunoSEQ multiplex PCR; TCRdb keeps only in-frame clonotypes and omits some of them. The sample yields about 140,000 clones, around 73% seen once. Sequencing input: PBMCs. Every receptor here comes from a female donor in good health and CMV-seronegative. Both conserved end residues are part of each CDR3. The order of the fields is D gene, clone size, V gene, J gene, CDR3 DNA, CDR3 protein. A D gene is named only where the DNA matches it firmly. Some rows have no size entry. The others give once, few or many, or a class for an expanded clone.

D: TRBD1; size: NA; V: TRBV6-6; J: TRBJ1-2; DNA: TGTGCCAGCAGTTATTCCGACAGGGAAGGAGTCTACACCTTC; CDR3: CASSYSDREGVYTF
D: NA; size: NA; V: TRBV5-1; J: TRBJ2-5; DNA: TGCGCCAGCAGCTCGAGGTACCAAGAGACCCAGTACTTC; CDR3: CASSSRYQETQYF
D: TRBD2; size: NA; V: TRBV14; J: TRBJ2-7; DNA: TGTGCCAGCAGCCAACCCGGGACTAGGGGAAGCTACGAGCAGTACTTC; CDR3: CASSQPGTRGSYEQYF
D: TRBD1; size: NA; V: TRBV9; J: TRBJ2-5; DNA: TGTGCCAGCAGCGTAGGGGACAGGGAGGGTGAGGAGACCCAGTACTTC; CDR3: CASSVGDREGEETQYF
D: NA; size: NA; V: TRBV11-3; J: TRBJ2-7; DNA: TGTGCCAGCAGCTTAGTAGGGGGGGCTACTTACGAGCAGTACTTC; CDR3: CASSLVGGATYEQYF
D: TRBD1; size: few; V: TRBV28; J: TRBJ1-2; DNA: TGTGCCAGCAGTCAACCGGGACAGGGAACTACTAACTATGGCTACACCTTC; CDR3: CASSQPGQGTTNYGYTF
D: NA; size: NA; V: TRBV7-9; J: TRBJ1-2; DNA: TGTGCCAGCAGCTTAAGCTCTGAGGAATCCAACTATGGCTACACCTTC; CDR3: CASSLSSEESNYGYTF
D: NA; size: NA; V: TRBV29-1; J: TRBJ1-5; DNA: TGCAGCGTTGACCTAGGGGATGGTCAGCCCCAGCATTTT; CDR3: CSVDLGDGQPQHF
D: TRBD1; size: NA; V: TRBV5-1; J: TRBJ2-5; DNA: TGCGCCAGCAGCACTCGGGGACAGGCGAGGGAGACCCAGTACTTC; CDR3: CASSTRGQARETQYF
D: NA; size: NA; V: TRBV6-5; J: TRBJ2-1; DNA: TGTGCCAGCAGTTACCCCGACAGGTCGCGGGAGCAGTTCTTC; CDR3: CASSYPDRSREQFF
D: NA; size: NA; V: TRBV19; J: TRBJ2-2; DNA: TGTGCCAGTAGTTCACCAGGGCCCCCCGGGGAGCTGTTTTTT; CDR3: CASSSPGPPGELFF
D: TRBD2; size: NA; V: TRBV7-2; J: TRBJ2-2; DNA: TGTGCCAGCAGCTTTCTAGCGGGAGTTACCGGGGAGCTGTTTTTT; CDR3: CASSFLAGVTGELFF
D: NA; size: many; V: TRBV2; J: TRBJ1-1; DNA: TGTGCCAGCAGTGATGTCGGCACTGAAGCTTTCTTT; CDR3: CASSDVGTEAFF
D: NA; size: NA; V: TRBV7-9; J: TRBJ2-3; DNA: TGTGCCAGCAGCTCTCGACGGGGGTCCAGCACAGATACGCAGTATTTT; CDR3: CASSSRRGSSTDTQYF
D: NA; size: few; V: TRBV25-1; J: TRBJ1-1; DNA: TGTGCCAGCAGTTTGTCGGGCGCGGGAGCTTTCTTT; CDR3: CASSLSGAGAFF
D: NA; size: NA; V: TRBV5-1; J: TRBJ2-6; DNA: TGCGCCAGCAGCTCGACAGGTATCCCTCACTCTGGGGCCAACGTCCTGACTTTC; CDR3: CASSSTGIPHSGANVLTF
D: NA; size: few; V: TRBV5-1; J: TRBJ2-3; DNA: TGCGCCAGCAGCTTGAGAGGGACTCTCACAGATACGCAGTATTTT; CDR3: CASSLRGTLTDTQYF
D: TRBD1; size: NA; V: TRBV5-1; J: TRBJ2-1; DNA: TGCGCCAGCAGCCTGTCCCGGGACAGGGCTGAGCAGTTCTTC; CDR3: CASSLSRDRAEQFF
D: NA; size: NA; V: TRBV11-3; J: TRBJ2-2; DNA: TGTGCCAGCAGCTCGAGACAGGGGAGGGACACCGGGGAGCTGTTTTTT; CDR3: CASSSRQGRDTGELFF
D: TRBD1; size: NA; V: TRBV19; J: TRBJ2-3; DNA: TGTGCCAGTAGTAGGGGACAGGGTAGCTCAGATACGCAGTATTTT; CDR3: CASSRGQGSSDTQYF
D: NA; size: NA; V: TRBV7-3; J: TRBJ2-1; DNA: TGTGCCAGCAGCTTAAGTACAGGATCGGGCAATGAGCAGTTCTTC; CDR3: CASSLSTGSGNEQFF
D: NA; size: NA; V: TRBV10-3; J: TRBJ2-7; DNA: TGTGCCATCACCCAGGGGGGCGACGAGCAGTACTTC; CDR3: CAITQGGDEQYF
D: NA; size: NA; V: TRBV7-2; J: TRBJ1-5; DNA: TGTGCCAGCAGAGAAGACCGGGACACCACCCAGCCCCAGCATTTT; CDR3: CASREDRDTTQPQHF
D: NA; size: NA; V: TRBV4-2; J: TRBJ2-3; DNA: TGTGCCAGCAGCCAAGGAATTTTGAGTCCGCAGTATTTT; CDR3: CASSQGILSPQYF
D: NA; size: NA; V: TRBV7-6; J: TRBJ2-5; DNA: TGTGCCAGCAGCTTATTAGCGGCTAGTCAAGAGACCCAGTACTTC; CDR3: CASSLLAASQETQYF
D: NA; size: NA; V: TRBV5-1; J: TRBJ1-5; DNA: TGCGCCAGCAGCCCGACCCCGGGGGGCAATCAGCCCCAGCATTTT; CDR3: CASSPTPGGNQPQHF
D: NA; size: NA; V: TRBV5-1; J: TRBJ1-6; DNA: TGCGCCAGCAGCTTGGAGGGGGTGTATAATTCACCCCTCCACTTT; CDR3: CASSLEGVYNSPLHF
D: TRBD2; size: NA; V: TRBV5-1; J: TRBJ2-7; DNA: TGCGCCAGCAGCCCGGGACTAGCGGGAGTCTCCTCGGGCGAGCAGTACTTC; CDR3: CASSPGLAGVSSGEQYF
D: TRBD1; size: once; V: TRBV7-9; J: TRBJ2-7; DNA: TGTTCCAGCAGCTCTCACCGGGACAGCCACTCCTACGAGCAGTACTTC; CDR3: CSSSSHRDSHSYEQYF
D: NA; size: NA; V: TRBV5-1; J: TRBJ1-6; DNA: TGCGCCAGCAGCTCCTCATCAGGGGCGAGTAGTAATTCACCCCTCCACTTT; CDR3: CASSSSSGASSNSPLHF
D: TRBD1; size: NA; V: TRBV7-9; J: TRBJ1-2; DNA: TGTGCCAGCAGCTTGGGGACAGGGGATGGCTATGGCTACACCTTC; CDR3: CASSLGTGDGYGYTF
D: TRBD1; size: NA; V: TRBV6-5; J: TRBJ1-1; DNA: TGTGCCAGCAGCCTACAGGGGTACGTCAAAACTTTCTTT; CDR3: CASSLQGYVKTFF
D: NA; size: NA; V: TRBV7-9; J: TRBJ1-1; DNA: TGTGCCAGCAGCTTGGGACAAACCACTGAAGCTTTCTTT; CDR3: CASSLGQTTEAFF
D: NA; size: NA; V: TRBV5-4; J: TRBJ2-1; DNA: TGTGCCAGCAGCTTGACGGGGGTTCTATACAATGAGCAGTTCTTC; CDR3: CASSLTGVLYNEQFF
D: TRBD2; size: NA; V: TRBV7-2; J: TRBJ2-1; DNA: TGTGCCAGCAGCTCTAGCGGGGGGGGGTACAATGAGCAGTTCTTC; CDR3: CASSSSGGGYNEQFF
D: NA; size: NA; V: TRBV5-1; J: TRBJ1-4; DNA: TGCGCCAGCAGCTTGGCCGGGAGCAATGAAAAACTGTTTTTT; CDR3: CASSLAGSNEKLFF
D: NA; size: NA; V: TRBV9; J: TRBJ2-3; DNA: TGTGCCAGCAGCGTAGATGGTCAGGTTAGTGGCACAGATACGCAGTATTTT; CDR3: CASSVDGQVSGTDTQYF
D: NA; size: NA; V: TRBV28; J: TRBJ1-3; DNA: TGTGCCAGCAGTTTAGGCATTAACTCTGGAAACACCATATATTTT; CDR3: CASSLGINSGNTIYF
D: NA; size: NA; V: TRBV5-8; J: TRBJ2-7; DNA: TGTGCCAGCAGCTTGGTGGCAGGGGGGTACGAGCAGTACTTC; CDR3: CASSLVAGGYEQYF
D: TRBD2; size: few; V: TRBV29-1; J: TRBJ2-1; DNA: TGCAGCGTTGTAGGACTAGCGGGAGTCTCTTATGAGAATGAGCAGTTCTTC; CDR3: CSVVGLAGVSYENEQFF
D: TRBD1; size: once; V: TRBV7-7; J: TRBJ1-2; DNA: TGTGCCAGCAGCGATTCGGACAGGCCTAACTATGGCTACACCTTC; CDR3: CASSDSDRPNYGYTF
D: NA; size: once; V: TRBV6-1; J: TRBJ1-3; DNA: TGTGCCAGCAGTGAAGCGGTTATGGGGAGCTCTGGAAACACCATATATTTT; CDR3: CASSEAVMGSSGNTIYF
D: TRBD1; size: NA; V: TRBV18; J: TRBJ1-1; DNA: TGTGCCAGCTCACCCAGGGGGAAGTTTTCTGAAGCTTTCTTT; CDR3: CASSPRGKFSEAFF
D: NA; size: NA; V: TRBV18; J: TRBJ2-3; DNA: TGTGCCAGCTCACCTAGGGACAAGGATACGCAGTATTTT; CDR3: CASSPRDKDTQYF
D: TRBD1; size: NA; V: TRBV29-1; J: TRBJ1-2; DNA: TGCAGCGTCGTACAGGGGAGGACTAGCTACACCTTC; CDR3: CSVVQGRTSYTF